This T cell receptor (beta chain) was recovered during a study of identifying expanded T cells in peripheral blood. For this clone: What it binds is not known.

V lost 2 bases, J lost 8 bases, and 15 bases lay in between. CDR1 is MNHNS and CDR2 is SASEGT in the germline V gene. The CDR3 totals 15 residues. The assay was immunoSEQ multiplex PCR, and TCRdb's table has in-frame clones only and misses some. The data contain about 58,000 clones, roughly nine tenths of them singletons. Broader study findings: Roughly two-week clone count variance significantly increased as total template count grew. Approximately 1.1 clones differed between technical replicates, versus around 15 and 19 over time.

Healthy donors had no documented immune events, such as infections, while sampled. The TCR sequence derives from a person aged 18-70 years in good health. The rearrangement links TRBV6-1 to TRBJ2-2; D not certain. Sequenced sample: blood. The DNA of the CDR3 is TGTGCCAGCAGTGAAACTCCTTCGGAAACTGGGGAGCTGTTTTTT. Protein: CASSETPSETGELFF.